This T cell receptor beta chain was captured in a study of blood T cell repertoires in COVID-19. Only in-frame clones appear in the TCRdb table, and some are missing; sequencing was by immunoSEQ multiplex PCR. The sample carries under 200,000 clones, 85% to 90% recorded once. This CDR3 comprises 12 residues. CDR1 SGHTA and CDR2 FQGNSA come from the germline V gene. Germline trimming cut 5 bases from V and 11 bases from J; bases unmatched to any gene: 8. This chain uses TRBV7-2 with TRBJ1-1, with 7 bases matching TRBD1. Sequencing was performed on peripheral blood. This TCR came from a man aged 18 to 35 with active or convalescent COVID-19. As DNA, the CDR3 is TGTGCCAGCAGCACGGGACAGCTCCGGGCTTTCTTT. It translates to CASSTGQLRAFF.